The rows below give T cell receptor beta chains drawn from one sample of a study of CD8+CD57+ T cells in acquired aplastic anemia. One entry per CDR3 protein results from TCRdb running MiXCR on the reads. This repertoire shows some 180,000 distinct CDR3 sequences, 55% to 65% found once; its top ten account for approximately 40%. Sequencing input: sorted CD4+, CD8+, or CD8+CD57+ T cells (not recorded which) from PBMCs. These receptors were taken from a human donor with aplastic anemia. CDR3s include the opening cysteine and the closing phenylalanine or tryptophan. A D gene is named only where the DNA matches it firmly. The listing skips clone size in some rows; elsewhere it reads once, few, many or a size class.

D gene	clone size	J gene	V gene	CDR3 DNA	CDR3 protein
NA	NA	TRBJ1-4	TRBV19	TGTGCCAGTAGTATAGGCGACAGCCTGGGATATGAAAAACTGTTTTTT	CASSIGDSLGYEKLFF
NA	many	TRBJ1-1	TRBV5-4	TGTGCCAGCAGCTTTGCCGTGACGGCTGAAGCTTTCTTT	CASSFAVTAEAFF
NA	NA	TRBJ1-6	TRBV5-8	TGTGCCAGCAGCGGAGGTAGCTCCTATAATTCACCCCTCCACTTT	CASSGGSSYNSPLHF
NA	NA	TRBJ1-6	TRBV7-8	TGTGCCAGCAGTTATTCTGGTCCTCGCTATAATTCACCCCTCCACTTT	CASSYSGPRYNSPLHF
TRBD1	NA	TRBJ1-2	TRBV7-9	TGTGCCAGCTCCCCCCGGACAGGCTTCTATGGCTACACCTTC	CASSPRTGFYGYTF
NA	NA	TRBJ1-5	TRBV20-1	TGCAGTGCTATTGGAGGGTCTGGGGCAGGCAATCAGCCCCAGCATTTT	CSAIGGSGAGNQPQHF
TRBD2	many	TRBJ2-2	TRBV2	TGTGCCAGCTCCACTAGCGGGGGGGCAAACACCGGGGAGCTGTTTTTT	CASSTSGGANTGELFF
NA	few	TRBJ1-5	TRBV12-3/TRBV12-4	TGTGCCAGCTGGGACGGCAGCAATCAGCCCCAGCATTTT	CASWDGSNQPQHF
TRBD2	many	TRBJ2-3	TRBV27	TGTGCCAGCAGTGAAGGACTAGCGGGGGTGCCAGATACGCAGTATTTT	CASSEGLAGVPDTQYF
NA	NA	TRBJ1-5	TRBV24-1	TGTGCCACCAGTGATCCCGGGGGGCCCCAGCATTTT	CATSDPGGPQHF
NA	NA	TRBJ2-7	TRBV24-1	TGTGCCACCAGTGACTCCGTGGCGGGTGGTGAAGGAGAGCAGTACTTC	CATSDSVAGGEGEQYF
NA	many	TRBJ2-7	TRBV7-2	TGTGCCAGCAGCTTAGTAGGCGGGGAATCCTACGAGCAGTACTTC	CASSLVGGESYEQYF
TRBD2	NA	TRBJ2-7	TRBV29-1	TGCAGCGTTGGACTAGCGGGAGTGTACGAGCAGTACTTC	CSVGLAGVYEQYF
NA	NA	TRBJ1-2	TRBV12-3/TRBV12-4	TGTGCCAGCAGTTTAGAAGCAGCCCCTAACTATGGCTACACCTTC	CASSLEAAPNYGYTF
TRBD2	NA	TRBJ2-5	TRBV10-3	TGTGCCATCAGTGTATCAGGGAGGGAAGAGACCCAGTACTTC	CAISVSGREETQYF
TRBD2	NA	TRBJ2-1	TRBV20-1	TGCAGTGCTAGTGCAGGGACTAGCGGGTACAATGAGCAGTTCTTC	CSASAGTSGYNEQFF
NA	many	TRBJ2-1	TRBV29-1	TGCAGCGTTGTGAAGGGTGGGAATGAGCAGTTCTTC	CSVVKGGNEQFF
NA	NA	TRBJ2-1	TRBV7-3	TGTGCCAGCAGCTTAGGCCAGACCAATGAGCAGTTCTTC	CASSLGQTNEQFF
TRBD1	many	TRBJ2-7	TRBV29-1	TGCAGCGTTGAAGGGTCCGGACAGGGGTCCTACGAGCAGTACTTC	CSVEGSGQGSYEQYF
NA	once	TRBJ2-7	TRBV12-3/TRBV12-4	TGTGCCAGCAGTTTACGGGGATCCCAGTTTTCCTACGAGCAGTACTTC	CASSLRGSQFSYEQYF
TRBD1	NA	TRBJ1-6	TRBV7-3	TGTGCCAGCGAACAGGGGTACTCCTATAATTCACCCCTCCACTTT	CASEQGYSYNSPLHF
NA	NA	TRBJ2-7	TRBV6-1	TGTGCCATTTTGCGGTCGAGCTCCTACGAGCAGTACTTC	CAILRSSSYEQYF
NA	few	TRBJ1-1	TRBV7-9	TGTGCCAGCAGCTTATCGGCCCTTCCCGAAGCTTTCTTT	CASSLSALPEAFF
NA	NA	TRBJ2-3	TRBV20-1	TGCAGTGCTAAGGACGGATTGGAAACAGATACGCAGTATTTT	CSAKDGLETDTQYF
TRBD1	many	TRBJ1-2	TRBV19	TGTGCCAGTAGTATATGGGACAGGGGGCCGTATGGCTACACCTTC	CASSIWDRGPYGYTF
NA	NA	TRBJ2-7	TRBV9	TGTGCCAGCAGCGCACCAGGAGGGTACGAGCAGTACTTC	CASSAPGGYEQYF
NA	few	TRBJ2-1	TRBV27	TGTGCCAGCAGTTTATGGGCAGGGTACAATGAGCAGTTCTTC	CASSLWAGYNEQFF
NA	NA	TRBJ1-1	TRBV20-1	TGCAGTGCGGGGGACATTGAAGCTTTCTTT	CSAGDIEAFF
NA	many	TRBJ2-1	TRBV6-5	TGTGCCAGCAGTTACGGCAGACGCAATGAGCAGTTCTTC	CASSYGRRNEQFF
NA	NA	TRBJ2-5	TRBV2	TGTGCCAGTATTTATTCCGTTGGGGAGACCCAGTACTTC	CASIYSVGETQYF
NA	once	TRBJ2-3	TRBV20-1	TGCAGTGCTACGACATTGCGCACAGATACGCAGTATTTT	CSATTLRTDTQYF
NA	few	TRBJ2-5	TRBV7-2	TGTGCCAGCACCAACACTGGACAAGAGACCCAGTACTTC	CASTNTGQETQYF
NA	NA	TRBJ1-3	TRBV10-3	TGTGCCATCAGCGCAAGGGGCTTGCTGAGCTCTGGAAACACCATATATTTT	CAISARGLLSSGNTIYF
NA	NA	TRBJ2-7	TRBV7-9	TGTGCCAGTAGCCGCCAGAGCCGGGGGGCCCACGAGCAGTACTTC	CASSRQSRGAHEQYF
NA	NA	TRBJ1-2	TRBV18	TGTGCCAGCTCACCAGAAGCTAACTATGGCTACGCCTTC	CASSPEANYGYAF
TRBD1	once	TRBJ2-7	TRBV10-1	TGCGCCAGCAGCAGAGGACAGGGAAGCTCCTACGAGCAGTACTTC	CASSRGQGSSYEQYF
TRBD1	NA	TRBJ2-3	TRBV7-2	TGTGCCAGCAGCTTAGTTGGGACAGGGGGCGCTTTTCGTAGGACAGATACGCAGTATTTT	CASSLVGTGGAFRRTDTQYF
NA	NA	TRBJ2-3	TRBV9	TGTGCCAGCAGCGACAGGGACCAAAGCACAGATACGCAGTATTTT	CASSDRDQSTDTQYF
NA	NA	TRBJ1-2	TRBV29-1	TGCAGCGTTGCGCGGGAGAACTATGGCTACACCTTC	CSVARENYGYTF
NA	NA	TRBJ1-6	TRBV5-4	TGTGCCAGCAGCTTGGTGCGGGGGGTTGGGTCACCCCTCCACTTT	CASSLVRGVGSPLHF
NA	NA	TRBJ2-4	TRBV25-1	TGTGCCAGCAGCAAAGGGGGAACACTAGCCAAAAACATTCAGTACTTC	CASSKGGTLAKNIQYF
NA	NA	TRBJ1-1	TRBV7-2	TGTGCCAGCAGTTTAGGGGGGGACGTTTTGAACACTGAAGCTTTCTTT	CASSLGGDVLNTEAFF
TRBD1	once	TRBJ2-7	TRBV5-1	TGCGCCAGCGCTTCCGGGACAGGGCCCTACGAGCAGTACTTC	CASASGTGPYEQYF
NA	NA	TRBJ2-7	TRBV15	TGTGCCACCAGCAGAGCTCGCGGCGGCGGGCAGTACTTC	CATSRARGGGQYF